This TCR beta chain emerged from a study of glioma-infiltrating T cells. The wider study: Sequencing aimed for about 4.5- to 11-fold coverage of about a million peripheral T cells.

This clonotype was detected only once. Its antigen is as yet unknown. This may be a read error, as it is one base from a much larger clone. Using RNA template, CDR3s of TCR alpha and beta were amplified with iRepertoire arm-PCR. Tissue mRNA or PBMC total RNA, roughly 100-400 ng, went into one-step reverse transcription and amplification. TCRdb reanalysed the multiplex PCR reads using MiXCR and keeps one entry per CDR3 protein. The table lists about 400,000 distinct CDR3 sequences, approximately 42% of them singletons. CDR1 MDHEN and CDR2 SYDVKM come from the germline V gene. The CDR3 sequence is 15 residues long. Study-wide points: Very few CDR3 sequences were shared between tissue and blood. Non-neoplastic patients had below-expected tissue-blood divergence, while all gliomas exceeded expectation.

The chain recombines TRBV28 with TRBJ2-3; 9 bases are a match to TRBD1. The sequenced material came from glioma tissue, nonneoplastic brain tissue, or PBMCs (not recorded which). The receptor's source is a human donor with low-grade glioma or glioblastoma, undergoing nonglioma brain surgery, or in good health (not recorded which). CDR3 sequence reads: CTSTDRGSGTDTQYF. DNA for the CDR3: TGTACCAGCACTGACAGGGGGAGTGGAACAGATACGCAGTATTTT.